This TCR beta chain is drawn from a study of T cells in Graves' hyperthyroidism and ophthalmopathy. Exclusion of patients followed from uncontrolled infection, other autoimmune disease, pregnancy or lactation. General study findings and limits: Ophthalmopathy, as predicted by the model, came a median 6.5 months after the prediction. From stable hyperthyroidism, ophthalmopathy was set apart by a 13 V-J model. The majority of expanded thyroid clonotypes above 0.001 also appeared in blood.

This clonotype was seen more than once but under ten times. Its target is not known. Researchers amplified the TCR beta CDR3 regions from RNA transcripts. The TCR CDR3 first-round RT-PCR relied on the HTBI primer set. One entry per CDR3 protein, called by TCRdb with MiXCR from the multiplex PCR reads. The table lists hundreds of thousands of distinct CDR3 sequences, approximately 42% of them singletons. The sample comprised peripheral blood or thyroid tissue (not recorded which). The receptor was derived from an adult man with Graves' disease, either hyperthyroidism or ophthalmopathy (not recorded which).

DNA of the CDR3: TGTGCCAGCAGTTTAACAGGGGTGGAAGCTTTCTTT. Protein: CASSLTGVEAFF. The chain carries TRBV12-3 or TRBV12-4 and TRBJ1-1; 7 bases are shared with TRBD1. The CDR3 spans 12 residues. The V gene end was trimmed by 2 bases and the J gene end by 8 bases; junction bases not matched to a gene: 2.